The sequence of this T cell receptor beta chain was determined in a study of blood T cell repertoires in COVID-19. Study details: Some COVID-19 samples were acute and others convalescent; all came from the United States, Italy and Spain. T cells, B-cell-depleted T cells, or PBMCs provided the cDNA or gDNA that served as material.

Germline CDR1 reads SEHNR; CDR2 reads FQNEAQ (reference sequence). Trimming took 5 bases from V and 3 from J; bases not matched to a gene: 7. The CDR3 is 14 amino acids. Original methodology: Researchers report that nucleated cell counts were estimated from reference gene primer amplification. Assay used: immunoSEQ multiplex PCR; TCRdb lists only in-frame clones, some missing. The DNA gave D and trimming, while V, J and clone size come from that table. Of about 190,000 clones listed, about 91% are singletons. The TCR sequence derives from a woman aged 25 to 45 with acute or convalescent COVID-19. The sample consisted of peripheral blood. The chain is built from TRBV7-9 and TRBJ2-7, with 7 bases aligning to TRBD2. This CDR3 reads CASSPRTSVYEQYF. CDR3 bases: TGTGCCAGCAGCCCCAGGACTAGTGTCTACGAGCAGTACTTC.